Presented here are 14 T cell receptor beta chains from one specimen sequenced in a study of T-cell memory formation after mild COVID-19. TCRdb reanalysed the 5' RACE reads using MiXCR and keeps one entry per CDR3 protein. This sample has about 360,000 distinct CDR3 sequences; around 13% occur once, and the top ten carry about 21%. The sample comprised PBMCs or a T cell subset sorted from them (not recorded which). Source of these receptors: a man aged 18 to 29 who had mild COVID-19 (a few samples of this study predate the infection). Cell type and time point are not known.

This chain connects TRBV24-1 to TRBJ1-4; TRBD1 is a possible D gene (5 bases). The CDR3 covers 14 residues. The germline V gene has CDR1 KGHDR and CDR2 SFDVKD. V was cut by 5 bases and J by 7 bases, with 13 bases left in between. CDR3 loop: CATSGGNQGEKLFF. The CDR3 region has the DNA TGTGCCACCAGTGGTGGGAACCAGGGTGAAAAACTGTTTTTT.

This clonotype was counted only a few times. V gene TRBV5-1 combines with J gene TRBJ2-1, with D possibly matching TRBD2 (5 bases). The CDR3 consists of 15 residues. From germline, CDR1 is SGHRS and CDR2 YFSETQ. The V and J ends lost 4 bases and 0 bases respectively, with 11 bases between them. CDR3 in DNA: TGCGCCAGCAGCCCGTTGGGAGACTCCTACAATGAGCAGTTCTTC. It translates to CASSPLGDSYNEQFF.

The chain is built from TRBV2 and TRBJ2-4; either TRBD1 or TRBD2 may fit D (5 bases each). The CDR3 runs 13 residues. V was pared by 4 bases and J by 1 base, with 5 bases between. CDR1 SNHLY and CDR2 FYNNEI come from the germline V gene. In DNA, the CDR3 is TGTGCCAGCAGTGGGGGGGCCAAAAACATTCAGTACTTC. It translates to CASSGGAKNIQYF. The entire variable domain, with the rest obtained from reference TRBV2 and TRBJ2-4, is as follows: EPEVTQTPSHQVTQMGQEVILRCVPISNHLYFYWYRQILGQKVEFLVSFYNNEISEKSEIFDDQFSVERPDGSNFTLKIRSTKLEDSAMYFCASSGGAKNIQYFGAGTRLSVL.

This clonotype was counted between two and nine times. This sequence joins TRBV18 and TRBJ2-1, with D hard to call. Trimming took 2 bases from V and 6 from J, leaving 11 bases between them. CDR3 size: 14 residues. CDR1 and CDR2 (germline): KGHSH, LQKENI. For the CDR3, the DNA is TGTGCCAGCTCACCAGTTTATCTCGGCAATGAGCAGTTCTTC. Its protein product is CASSPVYLGNEQFF. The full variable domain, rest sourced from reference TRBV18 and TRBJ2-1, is NAGVMQNPRHLVRRRGQEARLRCSPMKGHSHVYWYRQLPEEGLKFMVYLQKENIIDESGMPKERFSAEFPKEGPSILRIQQVVRGDSAAYFCASSPVYLGNEQFFGPGTRLTVL.

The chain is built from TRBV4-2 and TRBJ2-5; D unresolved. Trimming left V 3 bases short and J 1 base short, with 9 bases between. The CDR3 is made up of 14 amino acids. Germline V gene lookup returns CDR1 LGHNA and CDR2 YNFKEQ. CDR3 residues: CASSQWVAQETQYF. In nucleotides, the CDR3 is TGTGCCAGCAGCCAGTGGGTTGCCCAAGAGACCCAGTACTTC.

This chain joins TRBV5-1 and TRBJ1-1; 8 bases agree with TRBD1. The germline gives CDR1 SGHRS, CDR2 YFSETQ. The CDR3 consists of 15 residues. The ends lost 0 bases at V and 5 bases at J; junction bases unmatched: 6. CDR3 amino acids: CASSLGGQAMTEAFF. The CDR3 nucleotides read TGCGCCAGCAGCTTGGGGGGACAGGCGATGACTGAAGCTTTCTTT.

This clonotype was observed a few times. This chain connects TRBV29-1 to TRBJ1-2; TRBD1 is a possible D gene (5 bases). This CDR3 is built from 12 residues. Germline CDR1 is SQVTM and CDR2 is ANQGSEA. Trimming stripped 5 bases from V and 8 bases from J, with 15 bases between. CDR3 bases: TGCAGCGTTCGACAGTTGGCATGGGGCTACACCTTC. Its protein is CSVRQLAWGYTF.

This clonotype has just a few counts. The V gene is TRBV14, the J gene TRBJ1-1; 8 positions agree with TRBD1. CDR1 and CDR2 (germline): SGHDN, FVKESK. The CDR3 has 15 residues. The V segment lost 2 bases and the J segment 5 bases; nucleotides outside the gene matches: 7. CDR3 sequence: CASSQQGALGTEAFF. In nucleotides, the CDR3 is TGTGCCAGCAGCCAACAGGGGGCATTGGGAACTGAAGCTTTCTTT.

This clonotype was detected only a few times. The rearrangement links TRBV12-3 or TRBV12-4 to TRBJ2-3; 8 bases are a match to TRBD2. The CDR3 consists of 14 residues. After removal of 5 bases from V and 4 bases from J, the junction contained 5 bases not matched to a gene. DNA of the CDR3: TGTGCCAGCAGTATATCCGGGGGGGCAGATACGCAGTATTTT. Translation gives CASSISGGADTQYF.

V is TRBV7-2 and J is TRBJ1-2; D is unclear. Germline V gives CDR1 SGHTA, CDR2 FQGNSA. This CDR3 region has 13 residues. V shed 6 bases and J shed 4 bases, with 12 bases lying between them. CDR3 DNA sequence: TGTGCCAGCAGTAGAAGGGATTTCTATGGCTACACCTTC. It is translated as CASSRRDFYGYTF.

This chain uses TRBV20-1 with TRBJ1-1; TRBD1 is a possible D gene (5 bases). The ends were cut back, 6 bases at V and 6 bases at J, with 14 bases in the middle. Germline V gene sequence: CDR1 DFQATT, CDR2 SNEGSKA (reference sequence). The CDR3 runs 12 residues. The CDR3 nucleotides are TGCAGTGCCTGGGGGGACGGGGCTGAAGCTTTCTTT. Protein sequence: CSAWGDGAEAFF.

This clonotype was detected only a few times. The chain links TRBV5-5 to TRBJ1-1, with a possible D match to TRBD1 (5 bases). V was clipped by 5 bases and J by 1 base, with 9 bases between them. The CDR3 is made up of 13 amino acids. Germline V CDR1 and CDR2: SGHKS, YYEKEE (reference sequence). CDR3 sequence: CASRWDPNTEAFF. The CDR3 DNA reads TGTGCCAGCAGGTGGGACCCGAACACTGAAGCTTTCTTT.

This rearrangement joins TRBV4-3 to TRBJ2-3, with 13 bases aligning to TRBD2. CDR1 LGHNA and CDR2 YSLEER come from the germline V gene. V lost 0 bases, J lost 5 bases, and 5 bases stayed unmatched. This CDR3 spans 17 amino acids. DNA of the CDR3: TGCGCCAGCAGCCAAGAATATCGACTAGCGGGGGGAGATACGCAGTATTTT. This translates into CASSQEYRLAGGDTQYF.

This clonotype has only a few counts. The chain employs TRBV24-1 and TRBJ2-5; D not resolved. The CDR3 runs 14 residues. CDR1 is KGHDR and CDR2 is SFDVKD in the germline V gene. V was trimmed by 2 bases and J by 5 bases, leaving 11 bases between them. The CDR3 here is CATSDSVGKETQYF. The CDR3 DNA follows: TGTGCCACCAGTGATTCCGTGGGGAAGGAGACCCAGTACTTC.